Shown below are 26 T cell receptor beta chains from a single sample sequenced in a study of T cell responses to AZD1222 COVID-19 vaccine. Clones were read by immunoSEQ multiplex PCR, and TCRdb kept only the in-frame ones, dropping some. Among approximately 80,000 clones listed, roughly 86% were seen once. Sequencing was performed on peripheral blood, taken on day 0 of MenACWY control vaccination. The origin of the receptors is an adult in good health.

The rearrangement uses TRBV30 and TRBJ2-1; TRBD1 might be the D (5 bases). Trimming cost V 2 bases and J 9 bases, with 14 bases left between them. In germline, CDR1 is GTSNPN, CDR2 SVGIG (reference sequence). The CDR3 totals 13 residues. The CDR3, as DNA: TGTGCCTGGAGTACACAGGCTTTAGGTGAGCAGTTCTTC. Its translation is CAWSTQALGEQFF. Complete variable domain (other parts from reference TRBV30 and TRBJ2-1): SQTIHQWPATLVQPVGSPLSLECTVEGTSNPNLYWYRQAAGRGLQLLFYSVGIGQISSEVPQNLSASRPQDRQFILSSKKLLLSDSGFYLCAWSTQALGEQFFGPGTRLTVL.

This clone was found once. The rearrangement links TRBV19 to TRBJ1-1; 10 bases line up with TRBD1. Trimming took 3 bases from V and 5 from J; bases not matched to a gene: 3. CDR1 and CDR2 (germline): LNHDA, SQIVND (reference sequence). CDR3 size: 14 residues. In DNA form, the CDR3 reads TGTGCCAGTAGTATCGACAGGGGGCAGACTGAAGCTTTCTTT. Protein product: CASSIDRGQTEAFF.

J is TRBJ1-3 and V is TRBV25-1; D remains ambiguous. The CDR3 runs 16 residues. The V and J ends lost 6 bases and 4 bases respectively, with 19 bases between them. The germline V gene encodes CDR1 MGHDK and CDR2 SYGVNS. The CDR3, as DNA: TGTGCCAGCAGCCCCGGCTGGGGAGGGTCGGGAAACACCATATATTTT. It is translated as CASSPGWGGSGNTIYF.

The chain recombines TRBV28 with TRBJ2-2; weak D call: TRBD1 (5 bases). Looked up from germline, CDR1 is MDHEN and CDR2 is SYDVKM. V was trimmed by 6 bases and J by 6 bases, leaving 14 bases between them. The CDR3 contains 14 residues. CDR3 sequence (DNA): TGTGCCAGCAGCCCCAGGGTAATTTCCGGGGAGCTGTTTTTT. Protein product: CASSPRVISGELFF.

The rearrangement links TRBV6-2 or TRBV6-3 to TRBJ2-1; the match to TRBD1 covers 7 bases. This CDR3 region has 16 residues. Germline CDR1 and CDR2: MNHEY and SVGEGT. The junction had 6 bases not matched to a gene; V was cut back by 2 bases and J by 2 bases. CDR3 in DNA: TGTGCCAGCAGTTACAGGACAGGACCCCCCTACAATGAGCAGTTCTTC. Protein product: CASSYRTGPPYNEQFF.

The rearrangement uses TRBV18 and TRBJ2-5; D not certain. This CDR3 spans 14 amino acids. The ends were cut back, 0 bases at V and 8 bases at J, with 13 bases in the middle. The V gene's germline CDR1 is KGHSH and CDR2 LQKENI. The CDR3 spells CASSPPNGQGTQYF. The CDR3 DNA reads TGTGCCAGCTCACCACCGAACGGCCAAGGAACCCAGTACTTC.

The V gene is TRBV13, the J gene TRBJ1-6; D ambiguous. V dropped 5 bases and J dropped 7 bases, with 15 bases sitting between them. The length of the CDR3 is 15 residues. CDR1 and CDR2 (germline): PRHDT, FYEKMQ (reference sequence). The CDR3, as DNA: TGTGCCAGCAGCCAACTTCGAAAATGGAATTCACCCCTCCACTTT. This encodes CASSQLRKWNSPLHF.

The genes are TRBV2 and TRBJ2-3; 8 nucleotides line up with TRBD1. The junction had 7 bases not matched to a gene; V was cut back by 8 bases and J by 0 bases. Germline V gene lookup returns CDR1 SNHLY and CDR2 FYNNEI. CDR3 size: 15 residues. DNA of the CDR3: TGTGCCAGCGCCAGACAGGGGATAAGCACAGATACGCAGTATTTT. This gives the protein CASARQGISTDTQYF.

This sequence joins TRBV5-1 and TRBJ2-5; perhaps TRBD2 as D (6 bases). Trimming stripped 4 bases from V and 0 bases from J, with 13 bases between. Germline V lookup: CDR1 SGHRS, CDR2 YFSETQ. This CDR3 is built from 15 residues. DNA for the CDR3: TGCGCCAGCAGCCCCGGGACTGGGTACCAAGAGACCCAGTACTTC. Encoded protein: CASSPGTGYQETQYF.

The chain joins TRBV20-1 to TRBJ2-3; D not resolved. The CDR3 consists of 14 residues. V gave up 3 bases and J gave up 3 bases, with 13 bases separating them. The germline gives CDR1 DFQATT, CDR2 SNEGSKA (reference sequence). CDR3 residues: CSASTLHGTDTQYF. The DNA of the CDR3 is TGCAGTGCTAGTACCCTCCATGGGACAGATACGCAGTATTTT.

This clone was observed a few times. V usage is TRBV6-5 and J usage is TRBJ1-1; D is undetermined. This CDR3 region has 14 residues. The ends were cut back, 5 bases at V and 6 bases at J, with 16 bases in the middle. CDR1 is MNHEY, CDR2 SVGAGI, per germline. CDR3 coding DNA: TGTGCCAGCAGTCGGACCGCCCGGGGTGCTGAAGCTTTCTTT. It translates to CASSRTARGAEAFF.

This clone was seen a single time. The germline gene is not matched at one end of the junction; a read error may be the cause. The genes are TRBV19 and TRBJ1-1, with D possibly being TRBD1 (5 bases). The length of the CDR3 is 11 residues. Looked up from germline, CDR1 is LNHDA and CDR2 is SQIVND (reference sequence). CDR3 sequence: CASYGTGRTLF. CDR3 bases: TGTGCCTCTTACGGGACGGGGCGAACACTCTTT.

The rearrangement links TRBV4-2 to TRBJ1-4; possibly TRBD1 for D (5 bases). The CDR3 sequence is 16 residues long. Trimming removed 0 bases at V and 8 bases at J, with 16 bases between. The germline V gene has CDR1 LGHNA and CDR2 YNFKEQ. CDR3 nucleotide sequence: TGTGCCAGCAGCCAAGAACATGCGGGGGGAGGCGAAAAACTGTTTTTT. Translating it yields CASSQEHAGGGEKLFF.

The gene calls are TRBV3-1 (or the pseudogene TRBV3-2) and TRBJ1-1; no clear D gene. Trimming removed 3 bases at V and 2 bases at J, with 10 bases between. Germline CDR1 reads LGHDT; CDR2 reads YNNKEL (reference sequence). The CDR3 sequence is 14 residues long. The CDR3 nucleotides read TGTGCCAGCAGCCAGAGGGAGGCAAACACTGAAGCTTTCTTT. Its translation is CASSQREANTEAFF.

The gene calls are TRBV18 and TRBJ1-1; 11 positions agree with TRBD1. This CDR3 has 16 residues. Unmatched junction bases numbered 4, after V lost 3 bases and J lost 1 base. Germline CDR1 KGHSH, CDR2 LQKENI. CDR3 nucleotides: TGTGCCAGCTCACCGACGGGACAGGGGGGGAACACTGAAGCTTTCTTT. This translates into CASSPTGQGGNTEAFF. Drawing the rest from reference TRBV18 and TRBJ1-1, the complete variable domain is NAGVMQNPRHLVRRRGQEARLRCSPMKGHSHVYWYRQLPEEGLKFMVYLQKENIIDESGMPKERFSAEFPKEGPSILRIQQVVRGDSAAYFCASSPTGQGGNTEAFFGQGTRLTVV.

This clone was observed once. CDR3 sequence reads: CATSRDGIPPLHF. The CDR3 DNA reads as TGTGCCACCAGCAGAGACGGAATTCCACCCCTCCACTTT. The gene calls are TRBV15 and TRBJ1-6; D is unclear. V was pared by 0 bases and J by 11 bases, with 8 bases between. The germline gives CDR1 LNHNV, CDR2 YYDKDF (reference sequence). The CDR3 totals 13 residues.

The gene calls are TRBV2 and TRBJ2-1; the match to TRBD2 covers 10 bases. CDR1 is SNHLY, CDR2 FYNNEI, per germline. The CDR3 runs to 15 residues. V shed 0 bases and J 5 bases; nucleotides not matched to a gene: 1. The CDR3 loop is CASSEAGLANNEQFF. The CDR3 DNA reads as TGTGCCAGCAGTGAAGCGGGACTAGCGAACAATGAGCAGTTCTTC.

The gene calls are TRBV6-1 and TRBJ2-7; a possible D gene is TRBD1 (6 bases). The germline V gene has CDR1 MNHNS and CDR2 SASEGT. CDR3 length equals 19 residues. V lost 0 bases and J lost 3, with 24 bases in between. The CDR3 spells CASSEALQGTRYLDYEQYF. As DNA, the CDR3 is TGTGCCAGCAGTGAAGCCTTACAAGGGACAAGATACCTGGACTACGAGCAGTACTTC.

The rearrangement uses TRBV7-6 and TRBJ2-2; tentative D call: TRBD1 (6 bases). Trimming cost V 6 bases and J 6 bases, with 14 bases left between them. Germline V CDR1 and CDR2: SGHVS, FNYEAQ. The CDR3 extends over 14 amino acids. CDR3 coding DNA: TGTGCCAGCAGTGAAACAGGGTTGGCCGGGGAGCTGTTTTTT. This gives the protein CASSETGLAGELFF.

The chain carries TRBV29-1 and TRBJ2-7; D gene unclear. The germline V and J ends were trimmed by 4 bases and 0 bases, with 7 bases remaining between them. This CDR3 spans 12 amino acids. The V gene's germline CDR1 is SQVTM and CDR2 ANQGSEA. For the CDR3, the DNA is TGCAGCGTTGTGGCCTACTCCTACGAGCAGTACTTC. Translation: CSVVAYSYEQYF.

V gene TRBV7-9 combines with J gene TRBJ1-2; 9 bases align to TRBD1. The length of the CDR3 is 15 residues. After removal of 5 bases from V and 8 bases from J, the junction contained 12 bases not matched to a gene. The germline CDR1 and CDR2 sequences are SEHNR and FQNEAQ (reference sequence). The CDR3 DNA sequence: TGTGCCAGCAGCGGCTCCGGGACAGGGAGTCGGGGCTACACCTTC. Translation: CASSGSGTGSRGYTF.

CDR3 nucleotide sequence: TGTGCCAGCAGTTTTTCGGCTAATGAGCAGTTCTTC. Residues: CASSFSANEQFF. V usage is TRBV12-3 or TRBV12-4 and J usage is TRBJ2-1; D remains unclear. Trimming pared 3 bases from V and 7 bases from J, leaving 7 bases between. This CDR3 is built from 12 residues.

V is TRBV10-3 and J is TRBJ1-2, with D perhaps TRBD1 (6 bases). Germline CDR1 reads ENHRY; CDR2 reads SYGVKD. V lost 6 bases and J lost 1, with 21 bases in between. The CDR3 runs 17 residues. The CDR3 loop reads CAISQVVGTQVNYGYTF. In DNA, the CDR3 is TGTGCCATCAGCCAAGTCGTGGGGACACAAGTTAACTATGGCTACACCTTC.

This rearrangement joins TRBV9 to TRBJ2-6; TRBD1 is a possible D gene (6 bases). CDR1 is SGDLS and CDR2 is YYNGEE in the germline V gene. The CDR3 spans 16 residues. Deletions cut 0 bases from V and 2 bases from J, with 9 bases between. For the CDR3, the DNA is TGTGCCAGCAGCGTAGGGAACAGGGCTGGGGCCAACGTCCTGACTTTC. It codes for CASSVGNRAGANVLTF.

The gene calls are TRBV6-6 and TRBJ1-6; no firm D call. The V gene's germline CDR1 is MNHNY and CDR2 SVGAGI (reference sequence). V was cut by 4 bases and J by 11 bases, with 12 bases left in between. The CDR3 loop spans 13 amino acids. CDR3 coding DNA: TGTGCCAGCAGTTCAGGAGTACGTACACCCCTCCACTTT. Amino acids: CASSSGVRTPLHF.

This rearrangement joins TRBV7-2 to TRBJ2-3, with a weak D call TRBD1 (5 bases). CDR3 length equals 16 residues. V lost 0 bases and J 2 bases, leaving 12 bases between the germline ends. Per germline, CDR1 SGHTA and CDR2 FQGNSA. The CDR3 region is CASSLALGANTDTQYF. CDR3 coding DNA: TGTGCCAGCAGCTTAGCGCTTGGGGCGAACACAGATACGCAGTATTTT.